Sequencing of this T cell receptor (beta chain) was carried out in a study of cytomegalovirus exposure and HLA in healthy donors. Overall study findings and caveats: One variant, a missense change in DCLRE1C, was linked in a later analysis to TCR beta V- and J-gene trimming.

Amplification used 60 Vbeta primers and 13 Jbeta primers. Generated by immunoSEQ multiplex PCR, the TCRdb table keeps only in-frame clones and is missing some. This table has about 190,000 clones, roughly 80% appearing once. CDR1 is SGHKS, CDR2 YYEKEE, per germline (reference sequence). The CDR3 spans 14 residues. Trimming took 0 bases from V and 0 from J, leaving 4 bases between them. As concerns this clone: Its specificity is not known.

The clonotype comes from a man between 40 and 49 years old in good health and CMV-seropositive. The sample was PBMCs. V is TRBV5-5 and J is TRBJ1-3; no clear D gene. CDR3 protein: CASSLDGSGNTIYF. The CDR3 coding sequence is TGTGCCAGCAGCTTGGACGGCTCTGGAAACACCATATATTTT.